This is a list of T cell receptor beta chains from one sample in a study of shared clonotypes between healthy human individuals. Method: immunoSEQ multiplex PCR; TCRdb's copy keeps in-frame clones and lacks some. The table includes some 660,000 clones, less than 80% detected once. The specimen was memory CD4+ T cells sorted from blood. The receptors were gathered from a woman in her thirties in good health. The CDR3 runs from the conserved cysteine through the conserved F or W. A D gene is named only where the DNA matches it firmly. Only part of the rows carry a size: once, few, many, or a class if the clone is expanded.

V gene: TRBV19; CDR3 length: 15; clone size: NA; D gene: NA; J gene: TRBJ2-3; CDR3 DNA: TGTGCCAGTAGCCGGACGGCGGCCCTCACAGATACGCAGTATTTT; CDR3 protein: CASSRTAALTDTQYF
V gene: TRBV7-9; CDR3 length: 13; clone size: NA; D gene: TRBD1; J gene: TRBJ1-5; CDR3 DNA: TGTGCCAGCAGCTTATCAGGGGGTCAGCCCCAGCATTTT; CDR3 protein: CASSLSGGQPQHF
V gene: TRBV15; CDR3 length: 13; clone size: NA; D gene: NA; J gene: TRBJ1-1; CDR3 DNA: TGTGCCACCAGCAGAGAATTTGTGGGAGAAGCTTTCTTT; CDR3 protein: CATSREFVGEAFF
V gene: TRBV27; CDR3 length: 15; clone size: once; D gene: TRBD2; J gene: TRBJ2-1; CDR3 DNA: TGTGCCAGCAGCCACGGGACTAGCGGGAGCTATGAGCAGTTCTTC; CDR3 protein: CASSHGTSGSYEQFF
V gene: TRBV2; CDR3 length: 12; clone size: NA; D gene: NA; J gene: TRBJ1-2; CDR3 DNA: TGTGCCAGCGTACAGGGATCTAGGGGCTACACCTTC; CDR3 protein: CASVQGSRGYTF
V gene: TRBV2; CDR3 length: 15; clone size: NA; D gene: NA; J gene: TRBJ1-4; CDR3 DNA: TGTGCCAGCAGCCGAACGGGGGGACCCGGGGAAAAACTGTTTTTT; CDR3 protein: CASSRTGGPGEKLFF
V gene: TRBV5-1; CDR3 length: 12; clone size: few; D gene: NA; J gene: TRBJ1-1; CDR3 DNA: TGCGCCAGCAGCACAGGGAACACTGAAGCTTTCTTT; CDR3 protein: CASSTGNTEAFF
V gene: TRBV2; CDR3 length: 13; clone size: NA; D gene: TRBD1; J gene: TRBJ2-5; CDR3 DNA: TGTGCCAGCAGAGACAGGGGAGGAGAGACCCAGTACTTC; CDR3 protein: CASRDRGGETQYF
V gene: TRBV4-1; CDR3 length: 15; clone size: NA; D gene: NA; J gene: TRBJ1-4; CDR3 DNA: TGCGCCAGCAGCCAAGAGGGATTTGGTAATGAAAAACTGTTTTTT; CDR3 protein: CASSQEGFGNEKLFF
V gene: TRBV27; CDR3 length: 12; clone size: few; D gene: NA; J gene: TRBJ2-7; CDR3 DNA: TGTGCCAGCTACTCCAGCTCCTACGAGCAGTACTTC; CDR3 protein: CASYSSSYEQYF